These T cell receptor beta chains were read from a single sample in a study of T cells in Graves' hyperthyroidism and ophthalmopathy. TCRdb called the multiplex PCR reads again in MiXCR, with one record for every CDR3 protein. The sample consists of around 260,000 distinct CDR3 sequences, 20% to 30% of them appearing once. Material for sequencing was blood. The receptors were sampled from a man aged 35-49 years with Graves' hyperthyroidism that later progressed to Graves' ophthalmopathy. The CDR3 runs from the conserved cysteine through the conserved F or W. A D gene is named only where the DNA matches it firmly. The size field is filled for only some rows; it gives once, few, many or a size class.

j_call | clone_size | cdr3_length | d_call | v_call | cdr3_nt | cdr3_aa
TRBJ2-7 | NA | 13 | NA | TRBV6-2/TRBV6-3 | TGTGCCAGCAGTTCTCCAGCTCCCTACGAGCAGTACTTC | CASSSPAPYEQYF
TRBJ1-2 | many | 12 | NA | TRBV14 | TGTGCCAGCAGCAGGATACTGACGAGCTACACCTTC | CASSRILTSYTF
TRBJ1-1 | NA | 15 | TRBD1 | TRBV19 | TGTGCCAGTAGCCTAGGACAGGATTTGAACACTGAAGCTTTCTTT | CASSLGQDLNTEAFF
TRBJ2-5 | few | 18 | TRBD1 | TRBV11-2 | TGTGCCAGCAGCTTAGGTGTCCGGACAGGAATATACCAAGAGACCCAGTACTTC | CASSLGVRTGIYQETQYF
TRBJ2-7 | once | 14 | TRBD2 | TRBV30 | TGTGCCTGGAGTCTAGGGACTAGCGCCTACGAGCAGTACTTC | CAWSLGTSAYEQYF
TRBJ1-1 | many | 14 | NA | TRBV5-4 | TGTGCCAGCAGCTTCGCGTACAGTAACACTGAAGCTTTCTTT | CASSFAYSNTEAFF
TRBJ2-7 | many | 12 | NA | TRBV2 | TGTGCCAGCAAAGGAGGCCCTTACGAGCAGTACTTC | CASKGGPYEQYF
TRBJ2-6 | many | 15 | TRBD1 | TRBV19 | TGTGCCAGTAGTACTCAGGGGGCTGGGGCCAACGTCCTGACTTTC | CASSTQGAGANVLTF
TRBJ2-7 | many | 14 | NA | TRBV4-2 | TGTGCCAGCAGCCAAGGGACAGCCACCTACGAGCAGTACTTC | CASSQGTATYEQYF
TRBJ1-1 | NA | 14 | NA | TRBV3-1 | TGTGCCAGCAGCCGGGGGACGAGGGACACTGAAGCTTTCTTT | CASSRGTRDTEAFF
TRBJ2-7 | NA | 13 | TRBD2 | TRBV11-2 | TGTGCCAGCAGCTACAGCGGGAGGTACGAGCAGTACTTC | CASSYSGRYEQYF
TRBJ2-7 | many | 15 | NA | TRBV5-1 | TGCGCCAGCAGCCTCGCCGGGACACAAGCCTACGAGCAGTACTTC | CASSLAGTQAYEQYF
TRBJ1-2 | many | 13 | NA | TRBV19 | TGTGCCAGTAGTATAAGTTCCAACTATGGCTACACCTTC | CASSISSNYGYTF
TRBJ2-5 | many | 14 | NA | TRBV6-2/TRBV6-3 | TGTGCCAGCATTAACGACGGCGTCCAAGAGACCCAGTACTTC | CASINDGVQETQYF
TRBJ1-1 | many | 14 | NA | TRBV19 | TGTGCCAGCAGAGGGACGGGGTTGAACACTGAAGCTTTCTTT | CASRGTGLNTEAFF
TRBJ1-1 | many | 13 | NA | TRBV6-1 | TGTGCCAGCAGAGCCACATCGAACACTGAAGCTTTCTTT | CASRATSNTEAFF
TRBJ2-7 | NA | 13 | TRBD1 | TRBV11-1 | TGTGCCAGCAGCTCGACAGGGTTAAGGGAGCAGTACTTC | CASSSTGLREQYF
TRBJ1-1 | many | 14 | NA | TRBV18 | TGTGCCAGCTCACCGGGCATACCGAACACTGAAGCTTTCTTT | CASSPGIPNTEAFF
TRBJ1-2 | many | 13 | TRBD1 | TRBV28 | TGTGCCAGCCGGGACAGGGGGCCCTATGGCTACACCTTC | CASRDRGPYGYTF
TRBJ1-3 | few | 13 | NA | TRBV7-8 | TGTGCCAGCAGCTTAGCGCATGGAAACACCATATATTTT | CASSLAHGNTIYF
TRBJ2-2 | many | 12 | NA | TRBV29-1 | TGCAGCGTAACGGGGCCTGCCGGGGAGCTGTTTTTT | CSVTGPAGELFF
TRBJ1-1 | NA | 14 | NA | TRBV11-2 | TGTGCCAGCAGCTTAGAAGTTCGGGTCACTGAAGCTTTCTTT | CASSLEVRVTEAFF
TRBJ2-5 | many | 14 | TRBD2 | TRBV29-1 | TGCAGCGTTGATTCTAGCGGGATCTACGAGACCCAGTACTTC | CSVDSSGIYETQYF
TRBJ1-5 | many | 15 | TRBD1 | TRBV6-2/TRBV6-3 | TGTGCCAGCAGTGGGACAGGGCGTAGCAATCAGCCCCAGCATTTT | CASSGTGRSNQPQHF
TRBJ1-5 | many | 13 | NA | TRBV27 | TGTGCCAGCGGTTCAAACCGCTATCAGCCCCAGCATTTT | CASGSNRYQPQHF
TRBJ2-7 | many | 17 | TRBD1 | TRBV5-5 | TGTGCCAGCAGCTCCCCGGGACAGCACAATCTTTGGGACGAGCAGTACTTC | CASSSPGQHNLWDEQYF
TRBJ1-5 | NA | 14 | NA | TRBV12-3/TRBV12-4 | TGTGCCAGCAGTGTCGACAGAATCGATCAGCCCCAGCATTTT | CASSVDRIDQPQHF
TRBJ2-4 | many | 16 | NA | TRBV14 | TGTGCCAGCAGCCAAGAATTGGGTGTGGGGAAAAACATTCAGTACTTC | CASSQELGVGKNIQYF
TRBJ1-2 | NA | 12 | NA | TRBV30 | TGTGCCTGGAGAGGGCAGACTTATGGCTACACCTTC | CAWRGQTYGYTF
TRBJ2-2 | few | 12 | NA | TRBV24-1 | TGTGCCACCAGTGATTTCACCAGGGAGCTGTTTTTT | CATSDFTRELFF
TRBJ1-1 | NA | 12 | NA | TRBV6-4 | TGTGCCAGCAGGGGGGTGTGGAGTGAAGCTTTCTTT | CASRGVWSEAFF
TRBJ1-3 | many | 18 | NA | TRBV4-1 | TGCGCCAGCAGCCAAAAAGGGGGAAGGACCCTCTCTGGAAACACCATATATTTT | CASSQKGGRTLSGNTIYF
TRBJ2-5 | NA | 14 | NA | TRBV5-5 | TGTGCCAGCAGCTTGGGGGGGTACCAGGAGGCCCAGTACTTC | CASSLGGYQEAQYF
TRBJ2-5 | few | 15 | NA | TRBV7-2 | TGTGCCAGCAGCTTCGTATTTGGAGGGAAAGAGACCCAGTACTTC | CASSFVFGGKETQYF
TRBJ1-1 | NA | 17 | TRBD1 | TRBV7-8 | TGTGCCAGCAGCTTAGAACCAGGGGGTTTCATGAACACTGAAGCTTTCTTT | CASSLEPGGFMNTEAFF
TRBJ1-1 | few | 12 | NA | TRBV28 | TGTGCCAGCAGTTGGCGGACTATTGAAGCTTTCTTT | CASSWRTIEAFF
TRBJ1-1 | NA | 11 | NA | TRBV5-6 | TGTGCCAGCAGCTTAGTGCCCGAAGCTTTCTTT | CASSLVPEAFF
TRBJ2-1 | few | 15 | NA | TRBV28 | TGTGCCAGCAGTTTCAGCGGGATCAGGGGAAATGAGCAGTTCTTC | CASSFSGIRGNEQFF
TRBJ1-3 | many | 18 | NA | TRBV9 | TGTGCCAGCAGCGTAGAATTGCGGGGGCCCAACTCTGGAAACACCATATATTTT | CASSVELRGPNSGNTIYF